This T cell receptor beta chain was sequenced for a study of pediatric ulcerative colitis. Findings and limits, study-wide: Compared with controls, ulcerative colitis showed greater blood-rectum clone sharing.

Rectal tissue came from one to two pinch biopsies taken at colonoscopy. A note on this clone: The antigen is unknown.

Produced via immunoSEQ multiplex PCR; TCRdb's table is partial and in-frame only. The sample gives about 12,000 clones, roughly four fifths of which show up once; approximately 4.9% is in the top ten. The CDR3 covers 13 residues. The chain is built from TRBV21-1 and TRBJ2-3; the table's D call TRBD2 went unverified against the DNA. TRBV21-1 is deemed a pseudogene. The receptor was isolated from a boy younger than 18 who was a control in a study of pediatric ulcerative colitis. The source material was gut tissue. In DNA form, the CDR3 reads TGTGCCAGCAGCAAACTAGGCACAGATACGCAGTATTTT. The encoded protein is CASSKLGTDTQYF.